Listed here are 25 T cell receptor beta chains from one sample, sequenced in a study of T cell changes during pregnancy in multiple sclerosis. Here immunoSEQ multiplex PCR was the method, and the copy in TCRdb shows in-frame clones only, minus some. The sample lists under 50,000 clones; about 94% were seen once. The sequenced sample was CD4+ T cells from peripheral blood mononuclear cells, obtained after pregnancy. Receptor source: a female donor with multiple sclerosis, enrolled in a pregnancy study.

This chain connects TRBV5-1 to TRBJ2-7, with TRBD2 matching 13 bases. Per the germline V gene, CDR1 is SGHRS and CDR2 is YFSETQ. The CDR3 consists of 14 residues. The junction had 3 bases not matched to a gene; V was cut back by 6 bases and J by 3 bases. The CDR3 DNA follows: TGCGCCAGCACCCGGACTAGCGGGGGCTACGAGCAGTACTTC. This sequence encodes CASTRTSGGYEQYF.

The chain links TRBV27 to TRBJ2-1; 10 nucleotides line up with TRBD2. The V and J ends lost 6 bases and 9 bases, in that order; junction bases with no gene match: 8. The germline V gene encodes CDR1 MNHEY and CDR2 SMNVEV (reference sequence). CDR3 size: 14 residues. CDR3 sequence reads: CASSRDRLAGEQFF. The CDR3 coding sequence is TGTGCCAGCAGCCGCGACCGACTAGCGGGTGAGCAGTTCTTC.

The chain recombines TRBV11-2 with TRBJ2-7, with 8 bases aligning to TRBD2. Germline CDR1 SGHAT, CDR2 FQNNGV. Trimming took 5 bases from V and 7 from J; bases not matched to a gene: 19. This CDR3 is built from 17 residues. CDR3 in amino acids: CASSPWGLEFRSGEQYF. CDR3 nucleotides: TGTGCCAGCAGCCCTTGGGGACTAGAGTTCCGATCCGGTGAGCAGTACTTC.

The chain recombines TRBV7-2 with TRBJ2-3; 11 nucleotides match TRBD1. V dropped 5 bases and J dropped 6; count of bases not matched to a gene: 13. The CDR3 has 17 amino acids. The germline CDR1 and CDR2 sequences are SGHTA and FQGNSA. The CDR3 protein is CASSIRLWTGGEDTQYF. CDR3 nucleotides: TGTGCCAGCAGCATCCGGCTTTGGACAGGGGGCGAGGATACGCAGTATTTT.

The chain links TRBV7-6 to TRBJ2-2; D is unresolved. Germline values: CDR1 SGHVS, CDR2 FNYEAQ. Trimming cost V 11 bases and J 0 bases, with 10 bases left between them. The CDR3 totals 13 residues. CDR3 protein: CAAHPANTGELFF. In DNA form, the CDR3 reads TGTGCCGCTCACCCGGCGAACACCGGGGAGCTGTTTTTT.

The chain couples TRBV19 to TRBJ1-2; possible D gene TRBD1, 5 bases. CDR3 length: 14 amino acids. Trimming took off 3 bases at V and 5 bases at J, with 13 bases between the two ends. Looked up from germline, CDR1 is LNHDA and CDR2 is SQIVND (reference sequence). Here the CDR3 reads CASSIAGNQYGYTF. The CDR3 bases are TGTGCCAGTAGTATCGCAGGGAATCAGTATGGCTACACCTTC.

In regard to this clone: At one end, the junction sequence differs from germline, possibly due to a read error. The chain joins TRBV7-7 to TRBJ2-1, with TRBD2 matching 11 bases. The CDR3 is made up of 14 amino acids. Germline CDR1 SSHAT, CDR2 FNYEAQ (reference sequence). CDR3 residues: CASSPLAGADEQFF. The CDR3 DNA is TGTGCTAGCAGCCCACTAGCGGGGGCGGATGAGCAGTTCTTC. The variable domain in full, with the rest retrieved from reference TRBV7-7 and TRBJ2-1, is GAGVSQSPRYKVTKRGQDVTLRCDPISSHATLYWYQQALGQGPEFLTYFNYEAQPDKSGLPSDRFSAERPEGSISTLTIQRTEQRDSAMYRCASSPLAGADEQFFGPGTRLTVL.

This chain joins TRBV6-5 and TRBJ2-7, with D possibly being TRBD1 (6 bases). CDR1 MNHEY and CDR2 SVGAGI come from the germline V gene. Trimming cost V 4 bases and J 3 bases, with 10 bases left between them. CDR3 size: 13 residues. CDR3: CASSSDRYYEQYF. The CDR3, as DNA: TGTGCCAGCAGTTCCGACAGGTACTACGAGCAGTACTTC.

This chain connects TRBV6-6 to TRBJ2-3; 9 nucleotides line up with TRBD2. CDR3 length: 15 residues. The germline CDR1 and CDR2 sequences are MNHNY and SVGAGI (reference sequence). Trimming at V came to 7 bases and at J to 3 bases, leaving 8 bases not matched to a gene. CDR3 in amino acids: CASKIAGEFTDTQYF. The CDR3, as DNA: TGTGCCAGCAAAATAGCGGGGGAATTTACAGATACGCAGTATTTT.

The V call is TRBV5-4, the J call TRBJ1-1; D is possibly TRBD1 (6 bases). The V end lost 4 bases, the J end lost 2 bases, and 12 bases lay between the germline ends. Germline V gene sequence: CDR1 SGHNT, CDR2 YYREEE (reference sequence). This CDR3 region has 14 residues. CDR3 sequence: CASSLGTKNTEAFF. CDR3 sequence (DNA): TGTGCCAGCAGCCTAGGGACAAAAAACACTGAAGCTTTCTTT.

This chain joins TRBV18 and TRBJ1-2; 8 nucleotides match TRBD1. The CDR3 is 13 amino acids. V was pared by 1 base and J by 8 bases, with 3 bases of the junction left unmatched. The germline V gene encodes CDR1 KGHSH and CDR2 LQKENI. The CDR3 loop is CASSPLGQGGYTF. The CDR3 DNA reads as TGTGCCAGCTCACCACTTGGACAGGGCGGCTACACCTTC.

This rearrangement joins TRBV2 to TRBJ1-1; D unresolved. The CDR3 has 13 amino acids. Trimming shortened V by 7 bases and J by 0 bases, and 9 bases separated the two germline ends. Germline assignment: CDR1 SNHLY and CDR2 FYNNEI. CDR3 amino acids: CASTVSVNTEAFF. DNA for the CDR3: TGTGCCAGCACGGTATCTGTGAACACTGAAGCTTTCTTT.

This chain connects TRBV4-1 to TRBJ1-1, with 7 bases matching TRBD1. V was clipped by 0 bases and J by 5 bases; unmatched bases: 6. Germline V gene sequence: CDR1 MGHRA, CDR2 YSYEKL. The CDR3 sequence is 15 residues long. The CDR3 protein is CASSQDFPQGTEAFF. CDR3 DNA sequence: TGCGCCAGCAGCCAAGACTTTCCACAGGGGACTGAAGCTTTCTTT.

The chain uses TRBV15 and TRBJ1-4, with 7 bases that match TRBD1. The CDR3 runs 16 residues. The V and J ends lost 1 base and 2 bases, in that order; junction bases with no gene match: 4. CDR1 is LNHNV and CDR2 is YYDKDF in the germline V gene (reference sequence). The CDR3 DNA reads as TGTGCCACCAGCAGAGCAGGGGGTGGGACTAATGAAAAACTGTTTTTT. Its translation is CATSRAGGGTNEKLFF.

The chain has TRBV11-2 and TRBJ1-2, with D possibly matching TRBD1 (5 bases). This CDR3 is built from 17 residues. The V end was cut by 0 bases, the J end by 0 bases, with 14 bases between. The germline V gene encodes CDR1 SGHAT and CDR2 FQNNGV. For the CDR3, the DNA is TGTGCCAGCAGCTTAGATCAGGGCTGGAGAACTAACTATGGCTACACCTTC. Amino acids: CASSLDQGWRTNYGYTF.

In regard to this clone: The germline gene is not matched at one end of the junction; a read error may be the cause. The rearrangement uses TRBV5-1 and TRBJ2-3, with a tentative D call TRBD1 (5 bases). The CDR3 contains 12 residues. The V gene's germline CDR1 is SGHRS and CDR2 YFSETQ. The CDR3: CASSYDRAPQDF. The CDR3 nucleotides read TGCGCCAGCAGCTACGACAGAGCCCCGCAAGATTTT.

The gene calls are TRBV4-1 and TRBJ2-7; D call uncertain. V lost 3 bases, J lost 4 bases, and 10 bases lay in between. CDR1 is MGHRA and CDR2 is YSYEKL in the germline V gene. The CDR3 covers 13 residues. In DNA, the CDR3 is TGCGCCAGCAGCCACCCAGACAAATACGAGCAGTACTTC. Translated: CASSHPDKYEQYF.

This sequence joins TRBV9 and TRBJ2-5, with TRBD1 matching over 10 bases. Germline V gene data show CDR1 as SGDLS and CDR2 as YYNGEE. V lost 1 base and J lost 0; bases outside the gene matches: 6. The CDR3 sequence is 17 residues long. The CDR3: CASSVSGTGEYQETQYF. CDR3 in DNA: TGTGCCAGCAGCGTATCCGGGACAGGGGAGTACCAAGAGACCCAGTACTTC.

A single count supports this clone. V gene TRBV5-1 combines with J gene TRBJ2-3, with 8 bases that match TRBD1. J lost 4 bases, V lost 4 bases, and 8 bases had no gene match. Germline-derived CDR1 and CDR2 are SGHRS and YFSETQ. This CDR3 spans 15 amino acids. The CDR3: CASSVRGQGADTQYF. DNA of the CDR3: TGCGCCAGCAGCGTCAGGGGGCAGGGTGCAGATACGCAGTATTTT. The entire variable domain, with the rest obtained from reference TRBV5-1 and TRBJ2-3, is as follows: KAGVTQTPRYLIKTRGQQVTLSCSPISGHRSVSWYQQTPGQGLQFLFEYFSETQRNKGNFPGRFSGRQFSNSRSEMNVSTLELGDSALYLCASSVRGQGADTQYFGPGTRLTVL.

This sequence joins TRBV11-1 and TRBJ2-5; 7 nucleotides align to TRBD1. The junction had 7 bases not matched to a gene; V was cut back by 5 bases and J by 1 base. Germline V gene sequence: CDR1 SGHAT, CDR2 FQDESV (reference sequence). This CDR3 is built from 15 residues. In DNA, the CDR3 is TGTGCCAGCAGCATCACCTCAGGGGGCCAAGAGACCCAGTACTTC. As protein: CASSITSGGQETQYF.

This chain joins TRBV7-3 and TRBJ2-3; possibly TRBD1 for D (6 bases). The CDR3 is made up of 15 amino acids. Germline-derived CDR1 and CDR2 are SGHTA and FQGTGA. V was clipped by 5 bases and J by 1 base, with 13 bases between them. As DNA, the CDR3 is TGTGCCAGCAGCCCAAGACAGGAACGCACAGATACGCAGTATTTT. Its protein is CASSPRQERTDTQYF. The entire variable domain, with the rest obtained from reference TRBV7-3 and TRBJ2-3, is as follows: GAGVSQTPSNKVTEKGKYVELRCDPISGHTALYWYRQSLGQGPEFLIYFQGTGAADDSGLPNDRFFAVRPEGSVSTLKIQRTERGDSAVYLCASSPRQERTDTQYFGPGTRLTVL.

The rearrangement joins TRBV2 to TRBJ1-5, with 7 bases that match TRBD1. The trim removed 10 bases at V and 6 bases at J, leaving 15 bases unmatched. Germline CDR1 reads SNHLY; CDR2 reads FYNNEI. The CDR3 is 15 amino acids. The CDR3 DNA is TGTGCCACTACAAACAGTAACAGGGGTGGTCAGCCCCAGCATTTT. This codes for CATTNSNRGGQPQHF.

This chain joins TRBV25-1 and TRBJ2-5, with D perhaps matching TRBD2 (6 bases). Trimming left V 5 bases short and J 4 bases short, with 14 bases between. The length of the CDR3 is 14 residues. CDR1 is MGHDK, CDR2 SYGVNS, per germline. The CDR3 coding sequence is TGTGCCAGCAGTAAAGACCTGGGGGGAGAGACCCAGTACTTC. Its protein is CASSKDLGGETQYF.

The CDR3 loop is CAWSVQRTASSGNTIYF. The CDR3, as DNA: TGTGCCTGGAGTGTACAAAGGACAGCAAGCTCTGGAAACACCATATATTTT. This chain uses TRBV30 with TRBJ1-3, with D possibly TRBD1 on 6 matching bases. The CDR3 consists of 17 residues. Germline loops: CDR1 GTSNPN, CDR2 SVGIG (reference sequence). The V end lost 0 bases, the J end lost 0 bases, and 15 bases lay between the germline ends.

The CDR3 nucleotides read TGTGCCAGCAGCTTTTACAGCGGGGTCACAGATACGCAGTATTTT. Encoded protein: CASSFYSGVTDTQYF. The chain carries TRBV5-6 and TRBJ2-3; 7 bases map to TRBD2. After removal of 2 bases from V and 2 bases from J, the junction contained 5 bases not matched to a gene. The CDR3 consists of 15 residues. Germline V gene data show CDR1 as SGHDT and CDR2 as YYEEEE.